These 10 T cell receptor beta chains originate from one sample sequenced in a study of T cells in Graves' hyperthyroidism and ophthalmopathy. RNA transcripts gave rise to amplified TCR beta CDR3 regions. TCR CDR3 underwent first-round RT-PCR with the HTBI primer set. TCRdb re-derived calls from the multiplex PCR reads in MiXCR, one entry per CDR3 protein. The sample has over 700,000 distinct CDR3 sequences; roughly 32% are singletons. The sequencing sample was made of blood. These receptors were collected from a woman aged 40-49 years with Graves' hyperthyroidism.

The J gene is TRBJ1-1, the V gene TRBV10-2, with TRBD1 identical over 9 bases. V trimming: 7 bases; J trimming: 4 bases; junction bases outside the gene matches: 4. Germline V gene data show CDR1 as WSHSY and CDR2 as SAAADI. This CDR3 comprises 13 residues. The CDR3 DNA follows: TGCGCCAGCACCAGGGACAGGGCCACTGAAGCTTTCTTT. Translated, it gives CASTRDRATEAFF.

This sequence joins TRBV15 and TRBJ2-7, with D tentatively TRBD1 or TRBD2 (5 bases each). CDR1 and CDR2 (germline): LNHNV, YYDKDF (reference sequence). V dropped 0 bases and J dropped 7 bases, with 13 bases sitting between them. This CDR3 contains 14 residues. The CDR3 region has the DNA TGTGCCACCAGCAGAGACCGGGGCCGGCGGGAGCAGTACTTC. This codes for CATSRDRGRREQYF.

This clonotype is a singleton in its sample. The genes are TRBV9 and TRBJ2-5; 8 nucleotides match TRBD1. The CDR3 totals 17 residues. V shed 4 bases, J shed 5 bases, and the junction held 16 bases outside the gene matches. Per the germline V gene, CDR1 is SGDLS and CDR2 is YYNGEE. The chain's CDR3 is CASSPETGVPYRETQYF. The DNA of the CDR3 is TGTGCCAGCAGCCCGGAGACAGGGGTCCCATATAGGGAGACCCAGTACTTC.

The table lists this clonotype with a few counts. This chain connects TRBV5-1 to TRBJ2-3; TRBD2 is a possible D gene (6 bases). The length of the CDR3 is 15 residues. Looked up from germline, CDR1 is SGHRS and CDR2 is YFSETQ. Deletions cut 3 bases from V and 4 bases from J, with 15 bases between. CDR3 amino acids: CASSWLPTGADTQYF. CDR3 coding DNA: TGCGCCAGCAGCTGGTTACCGACGGGGGCAGATACGCAGTATTTT.

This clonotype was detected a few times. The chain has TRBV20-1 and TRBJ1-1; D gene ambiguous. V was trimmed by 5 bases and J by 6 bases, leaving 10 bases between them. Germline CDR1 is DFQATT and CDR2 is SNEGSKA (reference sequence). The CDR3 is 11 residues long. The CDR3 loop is CSARRFSEAFF. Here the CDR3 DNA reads TGCAGTGCTCGAAGGTTTTCTGAAGCTTTCTTT.

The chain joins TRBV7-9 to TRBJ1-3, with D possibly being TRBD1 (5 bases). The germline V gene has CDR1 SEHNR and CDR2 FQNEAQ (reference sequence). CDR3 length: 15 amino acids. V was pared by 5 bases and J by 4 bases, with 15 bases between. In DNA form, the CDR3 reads TGTGCCAGCAGCCCCAGGGTAGAGGAAGGAAACACCATATATTTT. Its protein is CASSPRVEEGNTIYF.

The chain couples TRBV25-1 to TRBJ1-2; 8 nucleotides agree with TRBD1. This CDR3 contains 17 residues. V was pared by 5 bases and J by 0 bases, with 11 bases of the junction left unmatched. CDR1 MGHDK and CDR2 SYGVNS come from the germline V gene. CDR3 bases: TGTGCCAGCAGTCCTCGCGGACAGGGAACAACTAACTATGGCTACACCTTC. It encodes CASSPRGQGTTNYGYTF.

The CDR3 bases are TGCAGCCAAGCGGGGACCTCTTATGGCTACACCTTC. This gives the protein CSQAGTSYGYTF. The genes are TRBV29-1 and TRBJ1-2, with a weak D call TRBD1 (5 bases). Germline CDR1 is SQVTM and CDR2 is ANQGSEA. The CDR3 extends over 12 amino acids. The germline V and J ends were trimmed by 8 bases and 5 bases, with 15 bases remaining between them.

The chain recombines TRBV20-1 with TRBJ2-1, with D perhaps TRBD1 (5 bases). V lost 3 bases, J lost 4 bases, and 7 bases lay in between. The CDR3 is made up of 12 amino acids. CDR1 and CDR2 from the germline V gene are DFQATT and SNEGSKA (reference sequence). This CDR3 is CSARRQYNEQFF. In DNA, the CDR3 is TGCAGTGCTAGGCGACAGTACAATGAGCAGTTCTTC.

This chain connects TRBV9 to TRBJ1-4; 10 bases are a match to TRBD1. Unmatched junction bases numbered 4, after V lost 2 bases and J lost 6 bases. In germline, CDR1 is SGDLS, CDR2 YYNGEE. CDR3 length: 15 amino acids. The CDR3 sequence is CASSVSGQGYEKLFF. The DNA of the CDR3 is TGTGCCAGCAGCGTGTCGGGACAGGGGTATGAAAAACTGTTTTTT.